The present T cell receptor (beta chain) was sequenced within a study of blood T cell repertoires in COVID-19. Study-wide context: Samples came from the United States, Italy and Spain, spanning acute and convalescent COVID-19.

Clones were read by immunoSEQ multiplex PCR, and TCRdb kept only the in-frame ones, dropping some. This sample yields 110,000 or so clones, of which over 65% are seen a single time; around a sixth belongs to the top ten. CDR3 size: 14 residues. CDR1 and CDR2 from the germline V gene are SGHVS and FQNEAQ. After removal of 0 bases from V and 6 bases from J, the junction contained 2 bases not matched to a gene. The sample taken for sequencing was peripheral blood. This clonotype was sampled from a woman aged 55-70 years with acute or convalescent COVID-19. The V and J genes are TRBV7-8 and TRBJ2-7, with 10 bases matching TRBD2. The CDR3 DNA reads TGTGCCAGCAGCTTAGCGGGACTAGCGTTCGAGCAGTACTTC. Amino acids: CASSLAGLAFEQYF.